This T cell receptor (beta chain) was profiled in a study of regulatory T cells in long-lasting Graves disease. Sample time point: newly diagnosed GD, antithyroid drugs for less than 3 months. PBMC-derived RNA was used for the TCR library. This clonotype has only a few counts. Assembly of TCR beta libraries relied on iRepertoire HTBI primers together with Arm-PCR of CDR3 regions. TCRdb passed the multiplex PCR reads through MiXCR, listing each CDR3 protein once. The repertoire holds roughly 610,000 distinct CDR3 sequences, with 15% to 20% as singletons. The same specimen was also included in a second study, on T cells in Graves' hyperthyroidism and ophthalmopathy.

The TCR sequence derives from a woman aged 25 to 39 with Graves disease. Specimen: peripheral blood mononuclear cells (PBMCs), collected at new diagnosis, from a patient treated with antithyroid drugs.

CDR3 in DNA: TGCAGTGCTACAGACAGCCGAAGTTTTTCCTACGAGCAGTACTTC. As protein: CSATDSRSFSYEQYF. The V gene is TRBV20-1, the J gene TRBJ2-7; tentatively, D is TRBD1 (5 bases). Germline CDR1 is DFQATT and CDR2 is SNEGSKA (reference sequence). V lost 4 bases and J lost 1, with 17 bases in between. The CDR3 loop spans 15 amino acids.